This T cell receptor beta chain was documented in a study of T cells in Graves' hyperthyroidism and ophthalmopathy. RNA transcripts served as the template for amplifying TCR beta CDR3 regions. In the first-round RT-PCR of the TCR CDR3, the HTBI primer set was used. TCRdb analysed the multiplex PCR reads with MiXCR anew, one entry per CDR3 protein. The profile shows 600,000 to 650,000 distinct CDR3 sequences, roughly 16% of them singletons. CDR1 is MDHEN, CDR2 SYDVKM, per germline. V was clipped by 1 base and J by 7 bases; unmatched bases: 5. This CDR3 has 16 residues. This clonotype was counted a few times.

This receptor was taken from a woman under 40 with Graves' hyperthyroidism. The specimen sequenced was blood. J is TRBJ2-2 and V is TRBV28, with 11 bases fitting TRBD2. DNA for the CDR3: TGTGCCAGCAGTTTATCCCTAGCGGGAGGCCTCGGGGAGCTGTTTTTT. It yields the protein CASSLSLAGGLGELFF.